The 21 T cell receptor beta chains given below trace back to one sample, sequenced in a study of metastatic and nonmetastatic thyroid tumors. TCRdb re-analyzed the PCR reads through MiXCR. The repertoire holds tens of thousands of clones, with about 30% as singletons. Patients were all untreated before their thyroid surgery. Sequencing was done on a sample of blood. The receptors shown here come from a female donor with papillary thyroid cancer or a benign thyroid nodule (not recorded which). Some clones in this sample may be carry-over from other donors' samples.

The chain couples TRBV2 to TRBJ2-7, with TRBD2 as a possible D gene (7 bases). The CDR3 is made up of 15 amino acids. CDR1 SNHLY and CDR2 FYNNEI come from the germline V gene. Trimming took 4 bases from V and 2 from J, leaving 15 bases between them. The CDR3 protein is CASSVGRGGTYEQYF. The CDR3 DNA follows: TGTGCCAGCAGTGTGGGGAGGGGGGGTACCTACGAGCAGTACTTC.

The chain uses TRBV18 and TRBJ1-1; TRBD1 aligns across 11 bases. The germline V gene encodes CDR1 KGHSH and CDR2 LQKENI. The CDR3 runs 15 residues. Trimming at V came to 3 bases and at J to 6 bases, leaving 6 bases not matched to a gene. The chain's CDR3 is CASSPKDRGLAEAFF. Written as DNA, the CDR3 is TGTGCCAGCTCACCCAAGGACAGGGGGCTTGCTGAAGCTTTCTTT.

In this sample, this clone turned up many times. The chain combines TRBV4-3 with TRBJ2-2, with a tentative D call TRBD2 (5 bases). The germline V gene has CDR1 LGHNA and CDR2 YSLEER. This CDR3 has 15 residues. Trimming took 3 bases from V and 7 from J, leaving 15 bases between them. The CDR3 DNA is TGCGCCAGCAGCCACGAGGGAGTTGGTGGCGGGGAGCTGTTTTTT. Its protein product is CASSHEGVGGGELFF.

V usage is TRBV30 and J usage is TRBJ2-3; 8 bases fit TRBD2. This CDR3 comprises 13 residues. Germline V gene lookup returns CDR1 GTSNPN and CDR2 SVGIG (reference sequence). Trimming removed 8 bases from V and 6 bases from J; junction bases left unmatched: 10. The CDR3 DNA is TGTGCCAACAGCGGGAGTAGTATGGATACGCAGTATTTT. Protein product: CANSGSSMDTQYF.

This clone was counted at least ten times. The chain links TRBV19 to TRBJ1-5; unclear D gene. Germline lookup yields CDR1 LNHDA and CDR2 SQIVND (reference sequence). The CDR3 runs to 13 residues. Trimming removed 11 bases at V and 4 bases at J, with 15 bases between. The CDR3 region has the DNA TGTGCCTCTAGGGCGCATTTAAATCAGCCCCAGCATTTT. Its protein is CASRAHLNQPQHF.

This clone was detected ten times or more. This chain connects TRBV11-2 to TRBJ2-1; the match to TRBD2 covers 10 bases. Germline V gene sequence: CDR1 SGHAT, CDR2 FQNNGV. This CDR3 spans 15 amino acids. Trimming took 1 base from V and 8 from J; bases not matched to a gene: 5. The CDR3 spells CASSLVTSGVDEQFF. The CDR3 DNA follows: TGTGCCAGCAGCTTAGTCACTAGCGGGGTAGATGAGCAGTTCTTC.

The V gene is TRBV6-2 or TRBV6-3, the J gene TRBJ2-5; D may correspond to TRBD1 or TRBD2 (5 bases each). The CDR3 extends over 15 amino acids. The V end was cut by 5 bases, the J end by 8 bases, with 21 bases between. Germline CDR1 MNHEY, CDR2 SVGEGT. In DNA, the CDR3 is TGTGCCAGCAGTAATAAGGGCCGGGGCGCGGGTACCCAGTACTTC. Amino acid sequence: CASSNKGRGAGTQYF.

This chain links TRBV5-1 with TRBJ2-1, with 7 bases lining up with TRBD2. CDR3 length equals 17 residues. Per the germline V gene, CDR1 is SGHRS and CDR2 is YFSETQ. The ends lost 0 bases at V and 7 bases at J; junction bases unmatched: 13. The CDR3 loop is CASSLGEGAGIKNEQFF. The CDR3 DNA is TGCGCCAGCAGCTTGGGGGAGGGAGCAGGGATCAAGAATGAGCAGTTCTTC.

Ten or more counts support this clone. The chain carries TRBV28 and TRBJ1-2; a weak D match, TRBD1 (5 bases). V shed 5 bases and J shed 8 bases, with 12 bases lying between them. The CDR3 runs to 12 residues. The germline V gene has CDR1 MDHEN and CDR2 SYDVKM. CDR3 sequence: CASSGGGWGYTF. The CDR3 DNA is TGTGCCAGCAGTGGGGGAGGGTGGGGCTACACCTTC.

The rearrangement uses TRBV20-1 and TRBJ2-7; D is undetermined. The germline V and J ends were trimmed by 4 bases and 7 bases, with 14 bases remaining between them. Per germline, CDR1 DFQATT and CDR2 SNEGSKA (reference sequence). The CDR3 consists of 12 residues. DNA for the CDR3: TGCAGTGCTACCGTACCCTGGGAAGAGCAGTACTTC. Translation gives CSATVPWEEQYF.

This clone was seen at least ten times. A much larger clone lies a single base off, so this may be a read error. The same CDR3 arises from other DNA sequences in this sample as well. The CDR3 sequence is CATSDIREGSTDTQYF. The DNA of the CDR3 is TGTGCCACCAGTGACATCAGGGAAGGGAGCACAGACACGCAGTATTTT. This rearrangement joins TRBV24-1 to TRBJ2-3; D possibly uses TRBD1 or TRBD2 (5 bases each). CDR1 and CDR2 from the germline V gene are KGHDR and SFDVKD. The CDR3 has 16 residues.

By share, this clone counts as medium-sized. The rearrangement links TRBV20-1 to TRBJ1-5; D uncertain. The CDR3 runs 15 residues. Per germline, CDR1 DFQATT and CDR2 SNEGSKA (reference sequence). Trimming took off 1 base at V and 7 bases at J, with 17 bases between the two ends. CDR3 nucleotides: TGCAGTGCTAGAGTCCCGCGGGCAGACACACAGCCCCAGCATTTT. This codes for CSARVPRADTQPQHF.

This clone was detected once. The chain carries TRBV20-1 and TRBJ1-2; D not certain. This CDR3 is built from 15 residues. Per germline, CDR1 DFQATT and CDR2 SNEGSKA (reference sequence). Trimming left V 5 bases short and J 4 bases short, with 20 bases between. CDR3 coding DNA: TGCAGTGCTCGCCAGCGATCTTGGTGGGGCTATGGCTACACCTTC. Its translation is CSARQRSWWGYGYTF.

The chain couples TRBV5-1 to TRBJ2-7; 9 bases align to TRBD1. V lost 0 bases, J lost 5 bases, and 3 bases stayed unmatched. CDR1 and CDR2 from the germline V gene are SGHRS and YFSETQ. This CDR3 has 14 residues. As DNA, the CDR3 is TGCGCCAGCAGCTTGGGGGACAGGGTCGACGAGCAGTACTTC. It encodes CASSLGDRVDEQYF.

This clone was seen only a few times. CDR3 loop: CATRGRDRLGYGYTF. The DNA of the CDR3 is TGTGCCACCAGGGGCAGGGATAGGTTGGGTTATGGCTACACCTTC. The chain has TRBV15 and TRBJ1-2; perhaps TRBD1 as D (5 bases). The CDR3 consists of 15 residues. Per germline, CDR1 LNHNV and CDR2 YYDKDF (reference sequence). V gave up 6 bases and J gave up 5 bases, with 19 bases separating them.

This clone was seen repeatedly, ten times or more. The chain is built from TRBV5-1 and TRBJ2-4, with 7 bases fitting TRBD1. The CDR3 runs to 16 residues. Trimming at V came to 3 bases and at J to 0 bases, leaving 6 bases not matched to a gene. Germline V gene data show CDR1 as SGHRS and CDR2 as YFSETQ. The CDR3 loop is CASSYIYRGAKNIQYF. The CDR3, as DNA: TGCGCCAGCAGCTATATATACAGGGGAGCCAAAAACATTCAGTACTTC. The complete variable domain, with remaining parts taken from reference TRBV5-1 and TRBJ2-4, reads KAGVTQTPRYLIKTRGQQVTLSCSPISGHRSVSWYQQTPGQGLQFLFEYFSETQRNKGNFPGRFSGRQFSNSRSEMNVSTLELGDSALYLCASSYIYRGAKNIQYFGAGTRLSVL.

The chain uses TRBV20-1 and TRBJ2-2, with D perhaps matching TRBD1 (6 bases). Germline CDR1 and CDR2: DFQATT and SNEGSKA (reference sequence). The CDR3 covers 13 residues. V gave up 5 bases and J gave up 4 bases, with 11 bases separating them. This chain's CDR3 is CSAGQQATGELFF. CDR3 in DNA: TGCAGTGCTGGACAGCAAGCCACCGGGGAGCTGTTTTTT.

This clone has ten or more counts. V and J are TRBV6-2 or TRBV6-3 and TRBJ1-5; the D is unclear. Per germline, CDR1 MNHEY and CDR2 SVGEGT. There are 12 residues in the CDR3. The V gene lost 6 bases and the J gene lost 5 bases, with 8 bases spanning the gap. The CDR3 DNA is TGTGCCAGCAGCCTAGGCTATCAGCCCCAGCATTTT. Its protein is CASSLGYQPQHF.

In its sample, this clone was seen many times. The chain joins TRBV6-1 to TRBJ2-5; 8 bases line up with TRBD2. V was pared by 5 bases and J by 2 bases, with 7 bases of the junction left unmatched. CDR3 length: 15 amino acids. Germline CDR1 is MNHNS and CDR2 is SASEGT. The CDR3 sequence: CASSLAGRRQETQYF. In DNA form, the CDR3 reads TGTGCCAGCAGTTTAGCGGGGAGGAGGCAAGAGACCCAGTACTTC.

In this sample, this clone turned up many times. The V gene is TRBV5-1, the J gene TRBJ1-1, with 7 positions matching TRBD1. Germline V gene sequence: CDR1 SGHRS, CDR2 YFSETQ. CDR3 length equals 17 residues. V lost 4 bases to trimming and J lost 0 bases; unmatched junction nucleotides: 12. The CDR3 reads CASSPRGGQRMNTEAFF. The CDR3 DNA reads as TGCGCCAGCAGCCCGAGGGGGGGACAGCGTATGAACACTGAAGCTTTCTTT. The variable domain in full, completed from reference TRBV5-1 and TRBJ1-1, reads KAGVTQTPRYLIKTRGQQVTLSCSPISGHRSVSWYQQTPGQGLQFLFEYFSETQRNKGNFPGRFSGRQFSNSRSEMNVSTLELGDSALYLCASSPRGGQRMNTEAFFGQGTRLTVV.

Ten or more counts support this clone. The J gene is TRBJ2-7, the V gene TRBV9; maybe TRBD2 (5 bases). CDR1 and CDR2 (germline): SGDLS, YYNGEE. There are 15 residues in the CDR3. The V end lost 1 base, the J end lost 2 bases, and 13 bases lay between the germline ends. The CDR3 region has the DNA TGTGCCAGCAGCGTAAAGCCGGGGTCAACCTACGAGCAGTACTTC. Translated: CASSVKPGSTYEQYF.